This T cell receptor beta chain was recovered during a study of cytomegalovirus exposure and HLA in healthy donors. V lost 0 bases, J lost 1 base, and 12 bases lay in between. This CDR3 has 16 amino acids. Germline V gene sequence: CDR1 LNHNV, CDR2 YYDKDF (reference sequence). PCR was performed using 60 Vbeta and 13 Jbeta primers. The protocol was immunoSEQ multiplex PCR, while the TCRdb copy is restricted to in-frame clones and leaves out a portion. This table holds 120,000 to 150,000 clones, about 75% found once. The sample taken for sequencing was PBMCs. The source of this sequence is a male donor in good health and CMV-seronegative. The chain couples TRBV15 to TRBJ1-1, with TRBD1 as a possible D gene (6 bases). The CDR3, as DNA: TGTGCCACCAGCAGAGACAGGGTGGGGGCGAACACTGAAGCTTTCTTT. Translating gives CATSRDRVGANTEAFF.